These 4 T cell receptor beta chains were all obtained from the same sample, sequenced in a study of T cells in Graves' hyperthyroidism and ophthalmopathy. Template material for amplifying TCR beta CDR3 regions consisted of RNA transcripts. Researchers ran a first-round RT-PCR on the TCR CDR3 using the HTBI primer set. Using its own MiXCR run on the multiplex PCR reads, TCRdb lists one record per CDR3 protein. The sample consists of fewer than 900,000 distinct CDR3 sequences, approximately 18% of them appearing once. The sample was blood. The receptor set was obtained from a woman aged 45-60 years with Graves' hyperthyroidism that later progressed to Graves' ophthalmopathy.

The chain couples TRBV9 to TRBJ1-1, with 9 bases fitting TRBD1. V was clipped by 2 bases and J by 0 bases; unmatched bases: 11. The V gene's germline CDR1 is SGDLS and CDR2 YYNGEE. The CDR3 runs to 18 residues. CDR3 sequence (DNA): TGTGCCAGCAGCGTCACCGGGGGACAGGGAGGGATGAACACTGAAGCTTTCTTT. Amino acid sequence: CASSVTGGQGGMNTEAFF.

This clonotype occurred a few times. This CDR3 is CASSPGMHTIYF. The CDR3 bases are TGTGCCAGCTCACCAGGGATGCACACCATATATTTT. The chain recombines TRBV18 with TRBJ1-3, with no clear D. The CDR3 spans 12 residues. Germline V gene sequence: CDR1 KGHSH, CDR2 LQKENI. Trimming shortened V by 2 bases and J by 8 bases, and 7 bases separated the two germline ends.

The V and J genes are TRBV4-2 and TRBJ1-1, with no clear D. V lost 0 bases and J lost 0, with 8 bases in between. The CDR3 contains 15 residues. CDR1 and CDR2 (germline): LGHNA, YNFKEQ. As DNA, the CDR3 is TGTGCCAGCAGCCAAGATGGGGTTGTGAACACTGAAGCTTTCTTT. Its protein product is CASSQDGVVNTEAFF.

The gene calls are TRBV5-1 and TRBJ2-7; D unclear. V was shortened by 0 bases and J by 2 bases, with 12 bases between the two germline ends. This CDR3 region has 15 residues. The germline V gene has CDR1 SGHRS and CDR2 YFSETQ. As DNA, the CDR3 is TGCGCCAGCAGCTTGGCCCCCCGATCAACCTACGAGCAGTACTTC. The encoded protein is CASSLAPRSTYEQYF.